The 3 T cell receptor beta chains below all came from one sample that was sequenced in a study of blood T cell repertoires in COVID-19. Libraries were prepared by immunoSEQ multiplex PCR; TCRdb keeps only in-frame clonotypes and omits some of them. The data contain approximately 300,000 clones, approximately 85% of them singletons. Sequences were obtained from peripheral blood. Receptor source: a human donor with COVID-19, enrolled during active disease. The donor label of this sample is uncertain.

In nucleotides, the CDR3 is TGTGCCAGTAGTATTGGTGCGGGCCCCACGGATGAGCAGTTCTTC. Its translation is CASSIGAGPTDEQFF. This chain joins TRBV19 and TRBJ2-1; maybe TRBD2 (5 bases). CDR1 and CDR2 (germline): LNHDA, SQIVND (reference sequence). This CDR3 contains 15 residues. The ends were cut back, 3 bases at V and 8 bases at J, with 17 bases in the middle.

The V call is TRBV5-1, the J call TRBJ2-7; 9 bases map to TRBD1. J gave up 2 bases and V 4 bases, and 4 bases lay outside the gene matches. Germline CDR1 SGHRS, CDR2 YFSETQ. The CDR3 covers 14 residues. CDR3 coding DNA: TGCGCCAGCAGCCTCGGGACAGGGCCCTACGAGCAGTACTTC. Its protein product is CASSLGTGPYEQYF.

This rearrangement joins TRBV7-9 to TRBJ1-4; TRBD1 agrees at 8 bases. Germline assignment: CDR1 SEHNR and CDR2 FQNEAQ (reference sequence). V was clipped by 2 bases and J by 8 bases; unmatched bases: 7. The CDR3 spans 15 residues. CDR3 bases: TGTGCCAGCAGCTTAATAGGACAGGGAGAAGAAAAACTGTTTTTT. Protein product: CASSLIGQGEEKLFF.